This TCR beta chain derives from a study of somatic mutations in cytotoxic T cells in rheumatoid arthritis. Once isolated by positive magnetic bead selection, the CD4+ and CD8+ cells had their purity checked by flow cytometry. In the authors' workflow: Expanded CD8+ clones from patients, those larger than 1%, seldom had a match among published virus-specific TCRB sequences. Sequencing was performed with immunoSEQ multiplex PCR; in TCRdb, only in-frame clones are kept and a portion is missing. V, J and clone size are taken as reported in that table, and D and trimming were inferred from the DNA itself. The sample comprises 9,000 to 13,000 clones, approximately 86% of which are singletons, and about 7.6% rests with the top ten. Comments on this clone: Its antigen is unknown.

Study-level findings and limits: Rheumatoid arthritis patients were compared with age-matched healthy controls, and their CD8+ T-cell clonality did not differ significantly. The study found that the largest CD8+ clone exceeded 20% of CD8+ cells in about an eighth of the roughly 65 patients.

In germline, CDR1 is SGHDN, CDR2 FVKESK. This CDR3 is 16 amino acids long. V was trimmed by 4 bases and J by 0 bases, leaving 15 bases between them. Sequenced input: CD8+ T cells sorted from blood. The gene calls are TRBV14 and TRBJ1-1, with D maybe TRBD1 (6 bases). The TCR comes from an adult with rheumatoid arthritis. The CDR3 loop reads CASSPPGQDMNTEAFF. The CDR3 nucleotides are TGTGCCAGCAGCCCCCCGGGACAAGACATGAACACTGAAGCTTTCTTT.